One and the same sample provided the 3 T cell receptor beta chains below, sequenced in a study of PD-1 blockade in classical Hodgkin lymphoma. Clones were read by immunoSEQ multiplex PCR, and TCRdb kept only the in-frame ones, dropping some. The sample has 20,000 or so clones; 76% are singletons. Time point indicated: cycle 4 day 1 (C4D1), after 6 weeks of nivolumab. Every single patient, without exception, relapsed after autologous stem cell transplantation, and brentuximab vedotin exposure varied. Source: peripheral blood mononuclear cells (PBMCs), taken before the fourth cycle of nivolumab. The receptors stem from a human donor with classical Hodgkin lymphoma.

CDR3 DNA: TGTGCCAGCAGTTTAGACACCAGGGCAAGTCAGCCCCAGCATTTT. Translation gives CASSLDTRASQPQHF. The V and J genes are TRBV28 and TRBJ1-5; weak D call: TRBD1 (5 bases). V lost 2 bases and J lost 6, with 14 bases in between. The length of the CDR3 is 15 residues. CDR1 and CDR2 from the germline V gene are MDHEN and SYDVKM. Variable domain in full (rest from reference TRBV28 and TRBJ1-5): DVKVTQSSRYLVKRTGEKVFLECVQDMDHENMFWYRQDPGLGLRLIYFSYDVKMKEKGDIPEGYSVSREKKERFSLILESASTNQTSMYLCASSLDTRASQPQHFGDGTRLSIL.

The chain combines TRBV28 with TRBJ1-1; D is unresolved. CDR1 is MDHEN and CDR2 is SYDVKM in the germline V gene. With 5 bases removed from V and 0 bases from J, the gap between germline ends came to 1 base. The CDR3 length is 11 residues. The CDR3 nucleotides are TGTGCCAGCAGTATGAACACTGAAGCTTTCTTT. Protein product: CASSMNTEAFF.

The chain couples TRBV4-2 to TRBJ1-2; D is uncertain. From germline, CDR1 is LGHNA and CDR2 YNFKEQ. CDR3 length: 18 residues. V was clipped by 0 bases and J by 2 bases, with 19 bases between them. The DNA for the CDR3 is TGTGCCAGCAGCCAAGATCTATTATTCGGTACTGCAAACTATGGCTACACCTTC. Protein sequence: CASSQDLLFGTANYGYTF.